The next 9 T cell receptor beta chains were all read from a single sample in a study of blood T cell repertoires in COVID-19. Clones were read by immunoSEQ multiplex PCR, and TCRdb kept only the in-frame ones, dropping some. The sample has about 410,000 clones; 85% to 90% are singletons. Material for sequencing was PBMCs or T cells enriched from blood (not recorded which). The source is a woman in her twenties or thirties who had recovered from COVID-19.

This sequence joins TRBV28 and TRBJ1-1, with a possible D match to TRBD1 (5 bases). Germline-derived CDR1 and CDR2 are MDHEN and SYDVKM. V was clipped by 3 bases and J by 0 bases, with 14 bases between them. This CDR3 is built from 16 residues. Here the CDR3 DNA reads TGTGCCAGCAGTTTTGGAGGGGCAGGCATGAACACTGAAGCTTTCTTT. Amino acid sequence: CASSFGGAGMNTEAFF.

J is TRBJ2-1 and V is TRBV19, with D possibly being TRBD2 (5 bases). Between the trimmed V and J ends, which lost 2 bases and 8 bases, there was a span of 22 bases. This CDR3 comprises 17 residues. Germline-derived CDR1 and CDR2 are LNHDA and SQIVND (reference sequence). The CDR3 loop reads CASSIQSAGSFQYEQFF. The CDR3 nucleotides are TGTGCCAGTAGTATACAATCGGCGGGTTCGTTTCAATATGAGCAGTTCTTC. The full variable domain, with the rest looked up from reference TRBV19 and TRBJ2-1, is DGGITQSPKYLFRKEGQNVTLSCEQNLNHDAMYWYRQDPGQGLRLIYYSQIVNDFQKGDIAEGYSVSREKKESFPLTVTSAQKNPTAFYLCASSIQSAGSFQYEQFFGPGTRLTVL.

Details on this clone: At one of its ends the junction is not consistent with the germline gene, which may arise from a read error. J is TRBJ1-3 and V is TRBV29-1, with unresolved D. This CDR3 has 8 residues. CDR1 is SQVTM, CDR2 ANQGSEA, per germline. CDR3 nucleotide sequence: TGCAGCTTGAAGAGTGGTCGCTTT. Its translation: CSLKSGRF.

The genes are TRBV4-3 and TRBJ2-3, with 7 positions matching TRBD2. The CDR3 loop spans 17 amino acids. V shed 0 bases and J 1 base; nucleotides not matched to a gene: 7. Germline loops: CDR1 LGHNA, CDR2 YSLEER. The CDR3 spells CASSQDIRGDRTDTQYF. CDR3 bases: TGCGCCAGCAGCCAAGATATCCGGGGGGACCGCACAGATACGCAGTATTTT.

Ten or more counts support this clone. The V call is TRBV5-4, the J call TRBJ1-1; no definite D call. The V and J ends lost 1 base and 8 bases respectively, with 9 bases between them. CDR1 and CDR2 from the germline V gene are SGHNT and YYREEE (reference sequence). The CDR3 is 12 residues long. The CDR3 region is CASSLPTHEAFF. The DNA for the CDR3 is TGTGCCAGCAGCTTGCCAACTCACGAAGCTTTCTTT. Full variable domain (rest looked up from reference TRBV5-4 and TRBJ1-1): ETGVTQSPTHLIKTRGQQVTLRCSSQSGHNTVSWYQQALGQGPQFIFQYYREEENGRGNFPPRFSGLQFPNYSSELNVNALELDDSALYLCASSLPTHEAFFGQGTRLTVV.

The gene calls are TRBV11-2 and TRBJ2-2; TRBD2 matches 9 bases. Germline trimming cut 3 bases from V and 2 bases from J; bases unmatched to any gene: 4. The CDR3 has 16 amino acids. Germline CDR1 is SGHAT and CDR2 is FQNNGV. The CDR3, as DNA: TGTGCCAGCAGCTTTCTGACTAGCGGTAACACCGGGGAGCTGTTTTTT. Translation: CASSFLTSGNTGELFF.

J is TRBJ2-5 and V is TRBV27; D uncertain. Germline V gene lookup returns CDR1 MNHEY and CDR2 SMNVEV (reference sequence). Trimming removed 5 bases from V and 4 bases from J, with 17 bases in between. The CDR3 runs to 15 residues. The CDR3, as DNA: TGTGCCAGCAGTCCGATCCCCAACCTGAGAGAGACCCAGTACTTC. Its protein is CASSPIPNLRETQYF.

The CDR3 spells CAITQGSNYGYTF. The CDR3 coding sequence is TGTGCCATCACCCAGGGTAGTAACTATGGCTACACCTTC. The chain is built from TRBV10-3 and TRBJ1-2; D perhaps matches TRBD1 (5 bases). Germline-derived CDR1 and CDR2 are ENHRY and SYGVKD. The CDR3 spans 13 residues. V lost 7 bases and J lost 1, with 10 bases in between.

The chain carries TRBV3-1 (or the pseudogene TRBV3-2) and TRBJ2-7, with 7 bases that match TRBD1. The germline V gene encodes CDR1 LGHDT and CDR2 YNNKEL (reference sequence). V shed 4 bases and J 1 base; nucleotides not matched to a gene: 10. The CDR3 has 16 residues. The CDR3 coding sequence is TGTGCCAGCAGCCCTACTGGACAGGCGCGGTCCTACGAGCAGTACTTC. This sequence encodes CASSPTGQARSYEQYF.